Listed below are T cell receptor beta chains from one sample, sequenced in a study of blood T cell repertoires in COVID-19. TCRdb's table, derived via immunoSEQ multiplex PCR, lists solely in-frame clones and lacks some. Seen here are about 120,000 clones, less than 85% observed once, and the top ten hold 2% to 3%. The sample was peripheral blood. The receptors were sampled from a man between 45 and 60 years old with acute or convalescent COVID-19. The CDR3 runs from the conserved cysteine through the conserved F or W. The order of the fields is J gene, V gene, clone size, D gene, CDR3 length, CDR3 protein, CDR3 DNA. The D gene is left open where the match is weak. The listing skips clone size in some rows; elsewhere it reads once, few, many or a size class.

TRBJ1-3	TRBV10-1	-	-	15	CASSPGHFSGNTIYF	TGCGCCAGCAGTCCAGGACATTTCTCTGGAAACACCATATATTTT
TRBJ1-5	TRBV2	-	TRBD1	15	CASSDQGARDQPQHF	TGTGCCAGCAGTGATCAGGGGGCGCGGGACCAGCCCCAGCATTTT
TRBJ2-2	TRBV7-9	few	TRBD1	18	CASSLGPGTGANTGELFF	TGTGCCAGCAGCTTAGGTCCGGGGACAGGGGCGAACACCGGGGAGCTGTTTTTT
TRBJ2-3	TRBV4-2	-	-	13	CASSQRLVDTQYF	TGTGCCAGCAGCCAAAGACTAGTGGATACGCAGTATTTT
TRBJ2-7	TRBV7-9	-	-	12	CASSAFSYEQYF	TGTGCCAGCAGCGCGTTCTCCTACGAGCAGTACTTC
TRBJ2-2	TRBV7-9	-	-	16	CASSAGQFANTGELFF	TGTGCCAGCAGCGCTGGACAGTTCGCGAACACCGGGGAGCTGTTTTTT
TRBJ2-7	TRBV27	-	-	13	CASSSWASYEQYF	TGTGCCAGCAGTTCCTGGGCCTCCTACGAGCAGTACTTC
TRBJ1-2	TRBV19	few	-	16	CASSPLSTVINYGYTF	TGTGCCAGTAGTCCCCTCTCGACAGTTATTAACTATGGCTACACCTTC
TRBJ2-1	TRBV4-2	-	-	13	CASSQDSRGEQFF	TGTGCCAGCAGCCAAGATAGCAGAGGTGAGCAGTTCTTC
TRBJ2-1	TRBV7-3	-	-	15	CASSSTTRGHNEQFF	TGTGCCAGCAGCTCAACGACTAGAGGCCACAATGAGCAGTTCTTC
TRBJ2-7	TRBV19	-	-	14	CASSIIGGAYEQYF	TGTGCCAGTAGTATAATAGGGGGAGCCTACGAGCAGTACTTC
TRBJ1-2	TRBV5-1	-	-	13	CASSPTGSNGYTF	TGCGCCAGCAGCCCCACAGGAAGTAATGGCTACACCTTC
TRBJ1-5	TRBV5-1	-	TRBD1	15	CASSWGTGGNQPQHF	TGCGCCAGCAGCTGGGGGACAGGGGGCAATCAGCCCCAGCATTTT
TRBJ1-6	TRBV7-9	-	-	12	CASSLTVYPLHF	TGTGCCAGCAGCCTTACTGTTTATCCCCTCCACTTT
TRBJ1-5	TRBV28	-	-	14	CASSLPSGHQPQHF	TGTGCCAGCAGTTTACCCTCAGGGCACCAGCCCCAGCATTTT
TRBJ1-6	TRBV7-9	-	TRBD1	15	CASSPGTGDNSPLHF	TGTGCCAGCAGCCCTGGGACAGGGGATAATTCACCCCTCCACTTT
TRBJ1-3	TRBV24-1	once	TRBD1	18	CATSDLTGTGESGNTIYF	TGTGCCACCAGTGATTTAACCGGGACAGGAGAATCGGGAAACACCATATATTTT
TRBJ1-1	TRBV5-1	-	-	14	CASSQGSPNTEAFF	TGCGCCAGCAGTCAGGGGAGCCCGAACACTGAAGCTTTCTTT
TRBJ2-1	TRBV4-2	-	TRBD2	15	CASSQLAGALNEQFF	TGTGCCAGCAGCCAGCTAGCGGGAGCGCTCAATGAGCAGTTCTTC
TRBJ1-2	TRBV10-2	-	TRBD1	13	CASAGTGFEGYTF	TGCGCCAGCGCCGGGACAGGGTTTGAGGGCTACACCTTC
TRBJ2-3	TRBV7-7	-	TRBD2	14	CASSYGGAGDTQYF	TGTGCCAGCAGCTACGGGGGGGCCGGAGATACGCAGTATTTT
TRBJ2-3	TRBV5-4	-	TRBD2	17	CASSGRLAGASTDTQYF	TGTGCCAGCAGCGGAAGACTAGCGGGAGCCAGCACAGATACGCAGTATTTT